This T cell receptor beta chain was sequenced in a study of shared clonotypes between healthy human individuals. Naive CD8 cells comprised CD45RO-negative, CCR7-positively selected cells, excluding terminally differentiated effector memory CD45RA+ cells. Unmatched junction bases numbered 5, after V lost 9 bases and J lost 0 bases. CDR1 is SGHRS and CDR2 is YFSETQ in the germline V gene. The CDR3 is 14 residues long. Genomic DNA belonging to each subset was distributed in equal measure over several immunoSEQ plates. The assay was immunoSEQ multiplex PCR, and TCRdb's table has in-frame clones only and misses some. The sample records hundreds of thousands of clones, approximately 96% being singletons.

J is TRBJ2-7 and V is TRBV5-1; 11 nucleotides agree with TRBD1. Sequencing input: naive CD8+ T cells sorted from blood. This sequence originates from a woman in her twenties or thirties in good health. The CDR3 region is CAIPGQGVSYEQYF. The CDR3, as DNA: TGCGCCATACCGGGACAGGGGGTCTCCTACGAGCAGTACTTC.